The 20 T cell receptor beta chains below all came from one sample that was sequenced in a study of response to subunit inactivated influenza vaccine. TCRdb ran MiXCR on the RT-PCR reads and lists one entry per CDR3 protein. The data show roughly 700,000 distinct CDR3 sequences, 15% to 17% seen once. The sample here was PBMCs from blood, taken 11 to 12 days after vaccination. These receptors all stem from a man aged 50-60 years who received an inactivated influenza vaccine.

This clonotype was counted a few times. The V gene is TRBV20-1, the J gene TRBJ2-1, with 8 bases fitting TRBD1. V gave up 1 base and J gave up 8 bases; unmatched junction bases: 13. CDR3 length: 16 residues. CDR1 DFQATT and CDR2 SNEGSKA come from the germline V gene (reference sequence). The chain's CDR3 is CSARVPGQGRVDEQFF. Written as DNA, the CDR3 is TGCAGTGCTAGAGTTCCCGGACAGGGAAGAGTCGATGAGCAGTTCTTC.

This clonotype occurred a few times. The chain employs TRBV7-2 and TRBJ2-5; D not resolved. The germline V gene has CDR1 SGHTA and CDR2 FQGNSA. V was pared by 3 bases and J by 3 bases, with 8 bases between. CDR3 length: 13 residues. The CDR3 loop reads CASSLISKETQYF. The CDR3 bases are TGTGCCAGCAGCTTGATTAGCAAAGAGACCCAGTACTTC.

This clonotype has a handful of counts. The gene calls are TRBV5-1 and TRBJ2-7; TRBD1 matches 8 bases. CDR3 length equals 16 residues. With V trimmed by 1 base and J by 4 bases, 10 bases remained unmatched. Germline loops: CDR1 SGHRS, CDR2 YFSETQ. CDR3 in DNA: TGCGCCAGCAGCTTGTCCGGGCAGGGGGCAGGATACGAGCAGTACTTC. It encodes CASSLSGQGAGYEQYF.

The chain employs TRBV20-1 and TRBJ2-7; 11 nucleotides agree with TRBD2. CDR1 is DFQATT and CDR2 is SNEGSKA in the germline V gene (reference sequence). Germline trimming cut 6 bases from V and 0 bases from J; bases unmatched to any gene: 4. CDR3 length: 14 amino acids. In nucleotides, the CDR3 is TGCAGTGCAACGGGACTAGCGGTCTCCTACGAGCAGTACTTC. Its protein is CSATGLAVSYEQYF.

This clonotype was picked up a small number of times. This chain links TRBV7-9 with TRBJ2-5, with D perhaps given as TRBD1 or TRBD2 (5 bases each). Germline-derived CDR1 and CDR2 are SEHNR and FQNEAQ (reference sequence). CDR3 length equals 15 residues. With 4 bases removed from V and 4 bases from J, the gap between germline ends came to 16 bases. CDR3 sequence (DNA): TGTGCCAGCAGCTCCCTCCGTGGGGGTCGAGAGACCCAGTACTTC. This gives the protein CASSSLRGGRETQYF.

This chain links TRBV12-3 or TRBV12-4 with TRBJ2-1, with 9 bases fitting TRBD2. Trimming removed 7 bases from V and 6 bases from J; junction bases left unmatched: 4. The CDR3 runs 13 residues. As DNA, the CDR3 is TGTGCCAGCAAGGGACTAGCAGGCAATGAGCAGTTCTTC. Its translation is CASKGLAGNEQFF.

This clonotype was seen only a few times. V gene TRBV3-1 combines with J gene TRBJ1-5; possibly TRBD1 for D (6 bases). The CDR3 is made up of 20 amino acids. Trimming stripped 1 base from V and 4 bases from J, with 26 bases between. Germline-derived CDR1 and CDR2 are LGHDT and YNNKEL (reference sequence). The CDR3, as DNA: TGTGCCAGCAGCCAAGTTCATCTTGGCAGGGGACGAGAGGCGAATCAGCCCCAGCATTTT. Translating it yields CASSQVHLGRGREANQPQHF.

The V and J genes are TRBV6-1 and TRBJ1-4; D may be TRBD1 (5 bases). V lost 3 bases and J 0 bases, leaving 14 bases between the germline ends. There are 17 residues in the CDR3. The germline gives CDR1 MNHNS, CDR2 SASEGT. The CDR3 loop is CASSDYTGLTTNEKLFF. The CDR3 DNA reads TGTGCCAGCAGTGATTATACAGGACTTACAACTAATGAAAAACTGTTTTTT.

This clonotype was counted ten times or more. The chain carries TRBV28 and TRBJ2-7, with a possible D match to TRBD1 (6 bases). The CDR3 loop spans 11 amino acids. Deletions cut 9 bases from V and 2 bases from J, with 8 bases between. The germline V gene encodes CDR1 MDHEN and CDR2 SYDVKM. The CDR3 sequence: CASRDTYEQYF. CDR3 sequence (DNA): TGTGCCAGTAGGGACACCTACGAGCAGTACTTC.

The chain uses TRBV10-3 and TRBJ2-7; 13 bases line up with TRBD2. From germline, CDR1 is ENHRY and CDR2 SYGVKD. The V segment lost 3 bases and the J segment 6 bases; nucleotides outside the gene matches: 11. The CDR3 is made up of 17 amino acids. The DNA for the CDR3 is TGTGCCATCAGTGACAGGGCAAGGGGACTAGCGGGAAGCGAGCAGTACTTC. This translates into CAISDRARGLAGSEQYF.

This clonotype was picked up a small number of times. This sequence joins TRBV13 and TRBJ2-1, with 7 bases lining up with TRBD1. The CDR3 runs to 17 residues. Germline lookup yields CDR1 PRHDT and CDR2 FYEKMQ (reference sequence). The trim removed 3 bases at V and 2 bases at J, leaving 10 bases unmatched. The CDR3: CASSFYRGEDPYNEQFF. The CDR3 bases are TGTGCCAGCAGCTTCTACAGGGGAGAGGACCCCTACAATGAGCAGTTCTTC.

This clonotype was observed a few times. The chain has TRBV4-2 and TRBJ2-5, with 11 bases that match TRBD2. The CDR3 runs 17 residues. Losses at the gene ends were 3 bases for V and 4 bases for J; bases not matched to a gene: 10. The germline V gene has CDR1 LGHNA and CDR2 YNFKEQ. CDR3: CASSQGMGSGGGETQYF. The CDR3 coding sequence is TGTGCCAGCAGCCAGGGAATGGGTAGCGGGGGGGGAGAGACCCAGTACTTC.

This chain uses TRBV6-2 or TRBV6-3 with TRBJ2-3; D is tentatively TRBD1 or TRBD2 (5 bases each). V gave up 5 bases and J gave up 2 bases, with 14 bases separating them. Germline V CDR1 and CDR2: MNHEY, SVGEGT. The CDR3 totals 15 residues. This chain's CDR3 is CASSATGRYTDTQYF. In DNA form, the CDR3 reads TGTGCCAGCAGTGCTACGGGACGGTACACAGATACGCAGTATTTT.

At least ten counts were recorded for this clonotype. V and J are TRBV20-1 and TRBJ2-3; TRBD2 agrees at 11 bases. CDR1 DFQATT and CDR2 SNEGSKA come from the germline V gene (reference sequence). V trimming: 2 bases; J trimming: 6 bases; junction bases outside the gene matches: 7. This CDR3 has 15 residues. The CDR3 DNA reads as TGCAGTGCTAGAAAGGCTAGCGGGGGGCTGGATACGCAGTATTTT. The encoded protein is CSARKASGGLDTQYF.

The CDR3 nucleotides are TGTGCCAGCAATCTTTGGGACGAGCAGTACTTC. This sequence encodes CASNLWDEQYF. The rearrangement joins TRBV2 to TRBJ2-7; D not certain. Per the germline V gene, CDR1 is SNHLY and CDR2 is FYNNEI. V dropped 7 bases and J dropped 5 bases, with 9 bases sitting between them. The CDR3 consists of 11 residues. Based on the CDR3 plus reference TRBV2 and TRBJ2-7, the full variable domain is EPEVTQTPSHQVTQMGQEVILRCVPISNHLYFYWYRQILGQKVEFLVSFYNNEISEKSEIFDDQFSVERPDGSNFTLKIRSTKLEDSAMYFCASNLWDEQYFGPGTRLTVT.

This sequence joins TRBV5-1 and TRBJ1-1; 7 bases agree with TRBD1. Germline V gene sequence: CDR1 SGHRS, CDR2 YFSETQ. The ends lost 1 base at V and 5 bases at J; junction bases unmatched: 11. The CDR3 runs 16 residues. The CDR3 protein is CASSLNSAGGRTEAFF. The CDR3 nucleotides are TGCGCCAGCAGCTTGAACTCCGCAGGGGGACGTACTGAAGCTTTCTTT.

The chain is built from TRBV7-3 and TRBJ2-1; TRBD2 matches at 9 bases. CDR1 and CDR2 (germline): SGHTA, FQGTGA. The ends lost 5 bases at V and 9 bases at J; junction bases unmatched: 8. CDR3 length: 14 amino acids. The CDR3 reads CASSPTARGGEQFF. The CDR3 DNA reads TGTGCCAGCAGCCCAACGGCGCGGGGGGGTGAGCAGTTCTTC.

CDR3 in amino acids: CASSHRGANTGELFF. In DNA form, the CDR3 reads TGTGCCAGCAGCCACCGGGGAGCGAACACCGGGGAGCTGTTTTTT. The V and J genes are TRBV3-1 and TRBJ2-2; a possible D gene is TRBD2 (5 bases). Looked up from germline, CDR1 is LGHDT and CDR2 is YNNKEL (reference sequence). The germline V and J ends were trimmed by 3 bases and 0 bases, with 8 bases remaining between them. The CDR3 is 15 residues long. The full variable domain, with the rest looked up from reference TRBV3-1 and TRBJ2-2, is DTAVSQTPKYLVTQMGNDKSIKCEQNLGHDTMYWYKQDSKKFLKIMFSYNNKELIINETVPNRFSPKSPDKAHLNLHINSLELGDSAVYFCASSHRGANTGELFFGEGSRLTVL.

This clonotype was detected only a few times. CDR3: CASMTGTRGTEAFF. The CDR3 coding sequence is TGTGCCAGTATGACAGGGACTCGCGGAACTGAAGCTTTCTTT. V gene TRBV12-3 or TRBV12-4 combines with J gene TRBJ1-1; 7 nucleotides align to TRBD1. J gave up 5 bases and V 9 bases, and 12 bases lay outside the gene matches. CDR3 size: 14 residues.

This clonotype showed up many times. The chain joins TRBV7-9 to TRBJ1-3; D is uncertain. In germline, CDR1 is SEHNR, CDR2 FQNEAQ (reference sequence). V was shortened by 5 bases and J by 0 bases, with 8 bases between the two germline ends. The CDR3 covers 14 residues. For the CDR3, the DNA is TGTGCCAGCAGCGAAACCATCTCTGGAAACACCATATATTTT. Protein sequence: CASSETISGNTIYF.